Below are 8 T cell receptor beta chains sequenced from a single sample in a study of T cells in Graves' hyperthyroidism and ophthalmopathy. RNA transcripts served as the template for amplifying TCR beta CDR3 regions. Primed by the HTBI set, a first-round RT-PCR was run on the TCR CDR3. MiXCR, applied by TCRdb to the multiplex PCR reads, yields one record per CDR3 protein. This table has approximately 710,000 distinct CDR3 sequences, around 15% appearing once. Material for sequencing was blood. The origin of the receptors is a man aged 50-60 years with Graves' hyperthyroidism.

The table lists this clonotype with a few counts. The chain couples TRBV20-1 to TRBJ1-6; unclear D gene. V was shortened by 3 bases and J by 7 bases, with 13 bases between the two germline ends. Germline CDR1 reads DFQATT; CDR2 reads SNEGSKA (reference sequence). The CDR3 is made up of 14 amino acids. CDR3 in amino acids: CSASGELLNSPLHF. The CDR3 DNA sequence: TGCAGTGCTAGTGGGGAGCTGCTAAATTCACCCCTCCACTTT.

Ten or more counts support this clonotype. This chain uses TRBV28 with TRBJ2-1, with 9 bases that match TRBD2. Trimming cost V 5 bases and J 6 bases; bases outside gene matches: 11. In germline, CDR1 is MDHEN, CDR2 SYDVKM. This CDR3 region has 16 residues. The CDR3 region has the DNA TGTGCCAGCAGTGCGCCGGGTGCGGGAGGGCCCAATGAGCAGTTCTTC. Its translation is CASSAPGAGGPNEQFF.

The chain joins TRBV2 to TRBJ2-3, with TRBD1 identical over 7 bases. V was clipped by 7 bases and J by 7 bases; unmatched bases: 8. The CDR3 consists of 13 residues. Germline V gene sequence: CDR1 SNHLY, CDR2 FYNNEI. The CDR3 spells CASTRGLGNTQYF. The CDR3 bases are TGTGCCAGCACCAGGGGGTTGGGTAATACGCAGTATTTT.

This clonotype was observed a handful of times. V is TRBV6-5 and J is TRBJ2-2; weak D call: TRBD2 (5 bases). V lost 2 bases and J 1 base, leaving 8 bases between the germline ends. The CDR3 is 15 amino acids. CDR1 is MNHEY and CDR2 is SVGAGI in the germline V gene. CDR3 sequence: CASSYQLVNTGELFF. The CDR3 DNA sequence: TGTGCCAGCAGTTACCAACTAGTGAACACCGGGGAGCTGTTTTTT.

This clonotype has a count of ten or more. This chain uses TRBV7-2 with TRBJ2-5; a weak D match, TRBD2 (6 bases). The CDR3 loop spans 16 amino acids. Germline CDR1 is SGHTA and CDR2 is FQGNSA. Trimming removed 0 bases at V and 2 bases at J, with 13 bases between. The CDR3 nucleotides are TGTGCCAGCAGCTTAGCGGGAGTAGCGGTACAAGAGACCCAGTACTTC. Protein product: CASSLAGVAVQETQYF.

As for this clonotype: This sequence may be a read error, since a much larger clone differs from it by one base. V is TRBV2 and J is TRBJ2-1; D remains ambiguous. The V end lost 2 bases, the J end lost 8 bases, and 19 bases lay between the germline ends. The CDR3 runs 16 residues. CDR1 SNHLY and CDR2 FYNNEI come from the germline V gene. The CDR3 sequence is CASSELGFLKSDEQFF. As DNA, the CDR3 is TGTGCCAGCAGTGAATTAGGGTTCCTCAAGTCCGATGAGCAGTTCTTC.

This clonotype appeared many times. The V call is TRBV9, the J call TRBJ2-3; 8 nucleotides agree with TRBD1. Germline V CDR1 and CDR2: SGDLS, YYNGEE. This CDR3 contains 14 residues. After removal of 1 base from V and 6 bases from J, the junction contained 4 bases not matched to a gene. The CDR3 DNA reads TGTGCCAGCAGCGTACAGGGGGCGTCTGATACGCAGTATTTT. Protein product: CASSVQGASDTQYF.

This clonotype was seen only a few times. The chain couples TRBV15 to TRBJ2-6; TRBD2 aligns across 10 bases. CDR1 and CDR2 from the germline V gene are LNHNV and YYDKDF (reference sequence). V shed 3 bases, J shed 1 base, and the junction held 3 bases outside the gene matches. The CDR3 has 17 amino acids. DNA of the CDR3: TGTGCCACCAGCAGCGGACTAGCGGCATCTGGGGCCAACGTCCTGACTTTC. Its translation: CATSSGLAASGANVLTF.